Below, 17 T cell receptor beta chains from the same sample are listed, as sequenced in a study of type 1 regulatory T cells. TCRdb re-called the reads through MiXCR, storing one row per CDR3 protein. This sample has 80,000 to 100,000 distinct CDR3 sequences, with around a third found just once. The sample was CD4+ T cells, either the whole sample or a sorted fraction (not recorded which). The receptors shown here come from a human donor in good health.

This rearrangement joins TRBV7-7 to TRBJ2-1, with 13 bases lining up with TRBD2. J gave up 7 bases and V 5 bases, and 5 bases lay outside the gene matches. CDR1 SSHAT and CDR2 FNYEAQ come from the germline V gene (reference sequence). The CDR3 runs 15 residues. The CDR3 DNA follows: TGTGCCAGCAGCGAGCGGACTAGCGGGAGTAATGAGCAGTTCTTC. Residues: CASSERTSGSNEQFF.

CDR3 sequence (DNA): TGCAGTGCTAGGAGACTAGCGGGAGGCCTCCATTACAATGAGCAGTTCTTC. This gives the protein CSARRLAGGLHYNEQFF. The V gene is TRBV20-1, the J gene TRBJ2-1; 13 bases are a match to TRBD2. Germline V gene lookup returns CDR1 DFQATT and CDR2 SNEGSKA (reference sequence). This CDR3 region has 17 residues. V shed 3 bases and J 4 bases; nucleotides not matched to a gene: 9.

The J gene is TRBJ2-4, the V gene TRBV4-1; D uncertain. V was clipped by 1 base and J by 0 bases, with 10 bases between them. Germline CDR1 is MGHRA and CDR2 is YSYEKL. The CDR3 sequence is 16 residues long. The CDR3 loop is CASSQGLRLAKNIQYF. As DNA, the CDR3 is TGCGCCAGCAGCCAAGGACTGAGGCTAGCCAAAAACATTCAGTACTTC.

This clonotype was seen a few times. The chain has TRBV30 and TRBJ2-7, with a possible D match to TRBD2 (6 bases). V was clipped by 0 bases and J by 4 bases, with 10 bases between them. The CDR3 has 13 residues. Germline CDR1 and CDR2: GTSNPN and SVGIG (reference sequence). For the CDR3, the DNA is TGTGCCTGGAGTGTACGGGGACTTTACGAGCAGTACTTC. Encoded protein: CAWSVRGLYEQYF.

This chain connects TRBV6-2 or TRBV6-3 to TRBJ2-2, with D hard to call. This CDR3 is built from 15 residues. Looked up from germline, CDR1 is MNHEY and CDR2 is SVGEGT. V was cut by 2 bases and J by 7 bases, with 14 bases left in between. The CDR3, as DNA: TGTGCCAGCAGTTACGTCCAGTTTGGGCGCGGGGAGCTGTTTTTT. Protein: CASSYVQFGRGELFF.

This chain joins TRBV7-9 and TRBJ2-3; 11 nucleotides match TRBD2. The CDR3 contains 17 residues. V lost 6 bases to trimming and J lost 3 bases; unmatched junction nucleotides: 11. Germline CDR1 SEHNR, CDR2 FQNEAQ (reference sequence). CDR3 residues: CASSRTGTSGATDTQYF. DNA of the CDR3: TGTGCCAGCAGTCGGACCGGGACTAGCGGAGCGACAGATACGCAGTATTTT.

CDR3 protein: CASHGTVTTNTGELFF. The CDR3 nucleotides are TGTGCCAGCCATGGGACCGTGACAACGAACACCGGGGAGCTGTTTTTT. The V and J genes are TRBV12-3 or TRBV12-4 and TRBJ2-2, with D possibly being TRBD1 or TRBD2 (5 bases each). The CDR3 runs to 16 residues. Trimming took off 8 bases at V and 0 bases at J, with 16 bases between the two ends.

Only a few counts were recorded for this clonotype. This chain uses TRBV10-2 with TRBJ2-3, with D perhaps matching TRBD1 (6 bases). The CDR3 extends over 13 amino acids. Germline V CDR1 and CDR2: WSHSY, SAAADI. V was shortened by 6 bases and J by 4 bases, with 11 bases between the two germline ends. As DNA, the CDR3 is TGCGCCAGCAGGGGGGCGGATTCAGATACGCAGTATTTT. As protein: CASRGADSDTQYF.

J is TRBJ2-5 and V is TRBV5-6, with D tentatively TRBD2 (6 bases). Trimming removed 4 bases from V and 3 bases from J, with 19 bases in between. The CDR3 spans 16 residues. Germline lookup yields CDR1 SGHDT and CDR2 YYEEEE. This chain's CDR3 is CASSHSFGRGEETQYF. The CDR3 DNA reads as TGTGCCAGCAGCCATTCATTCGGGAGAGGTGAAGAGACCCAGTACTTC. Drawing the rest from reference TRBV5-6 and TRBJ2-5, the complete variable domain is DAGVTQSPTHLIKTRGQQVTLRCSPKSGHDTVSWYQQALGQGPQFIFQYYEEEERQRGNFPDRFSGHQFPNYSSELNVNALLLGDSALYLCASSHSFGRGEETQYFGPGTRLLVL.

The chain uses TRBV4-1 and TRBJ2-3, with 8 bases aligning to TRBD1. The V gene's germline CDR1 is MGHRA and CDR2 YSYEKL. This CDR3 has 16 residues. After removal of 4 bases from V and 2 bases from J, the junction contained 8 bases not matched to a gene. The CDR3 nucleotides read TGCGCCAGCAGCCCGCGGGACAGGATAACCACAGATACGCAGTATTTT. It specifies CASSPRDRITTDTQYF.

This clonotype has just one count. The genes are TRBV7-6 and TRBJ2-1; 9 bases map to TRBD2. This CDR3 comprises 15 residues. Germline lookup yields CDR1 SGHVS and CDR2 FNYEAQ. V lost 5 bases and J lost 3; bases outside the gene matches: 5. The CDR3 DNA follows: TGTGCCAGCAGCGTGCTAGCGGGAAGCTACAATGAGCAGTTCTTC. Its translation: CASSVLAGSYNEQFF.

This clonotype was counted many times. The chain uses TRBV30 and TRBJ1-5, with D maybe TRBD1 (5 bases). The germline V and J ends were trimmed by 0 bases and 3 bases, with 12 bases remaining between them. Germline V gene sequence: CDR1 GTSNPN, CDR2 SVGIG (reference sequence). The CDR3 has 15 amino acids. The CDR3 is CAWSVRGALNQPQHF. The CDR3, as DNA: TGTGCCTGGAGTGTACGCGGGGCTCTCAATCAGCCCCAGCATTTT.

The chain couples TRBV7-9 to TRBJ2-1; D is possibly TRBD2 (5 bases). This CDR3 spans 12 amino acids. Germline loops: CDR1 SEHNR, CDR2 FQNEAQ (reference sequence). V shed 7 bases and J shed 6 bases, with 10 bases lying between them. CDR3 coding DNA: TGTGCCAGCAACACACTAGGCAATGAGCAGTTCTTC. This codes for CASNTLGNEQFF.

This clonotype came up a few times. This chain connects TRBV11-3 to TRBJ2-6; possible D gene TRBD2, 5 bases. The CDR3 length is 15 residues. The ends were cut back, 2 bases at V and 1 base at J, with 6 bases in the middle. From germline, CDR1 is SGHNT and CDR2 YENEEA. The CDR3 nucleotides are TGTGCCAGCAGCTTAACGGGGTCTGGGGCCAACGTCCTGACTTTC. Protein sequence: CASSLTGSGANVLTF.

This clonotype appeared a few times. This rearrangement joins TRBV7-8 to TRBJ2-1; 8 positions match TRBD2. The ends lost 5 bases at V and 7 bases at J; junction bases unmatched: 13. In germline, CDR1 is SGHVS, CDR2 FQNEAQ. This CDR3 region has 16 residues. CDR3 protein: CASSPPWREDGNEQFF. CDR3 nucleotides: TGTGCCAGCAGCCCCCCGTGGCGGGAGGATGGGAATGAGCAGTTCTTC.

The genes are TRBV2 and TRBJ2-1, with TRBD2 identical over 13 bases. This CDR3 has 15 residues. The V gene end was trimmed by 6 bases and the J gene end by 9 bases; junction bases not matched to a gene: 8. Per the germline V gene, CDR1 is SNHLY and CDR2 is FYNNEI. CDR3 region: CASSILAGGDSEQFF. For the CDR3, the DNA is TGTGCCAGCAGCATACTAGCGGGAGGGGACAGTGAGCAGTTCTTC.

The chain has TRBV24-1 and TRBJ2-3; D is ambiguous. The CDR3 runs 15 residues. CDR1 and CDR2 (germline): KGHDR, SFDVKD. Trimming removed 4 bases from V and 2 bases from J, with 12 bases in between. CDR3 amino acids: CATSEDGPNTDTQYF. CDR3 in DNA: TGTGCCACCAGTGAGGACGGCCCGAACACAGATACGCAGTATTTT.